The 6 T cell receptor beta chains below come from one sample, sequenced in a study of shared clonotypes between healthy human individuals. The table came from immunoSEQ multiplex PCR; TCRdb's copy has only in-frame clones and leaves some out. The sample consists of roughly 2,000,000 clones, around 96% of them appearing once. Naive CD8 populations comprised CD45RO-negative cells positively selected for CCR7, excluding terminally differentiated effector memory CD45RA+ cells. Sequenced: naive CD8+ T cells sorted from blood. These receptors all come from a man younger than 30 in good health.

CDR3 bases: TGCGCCAGCAGTGGAGATGTGGGGGGCTACGAGCAGTACTTC. It encodes CASSGDVGGYEQYF. The chain uses TRBV10-1 and TRBJ2-7, with D tentatively TRBD2 (6 bases). Germline loops: CDR1 WNHNN, CDR2 SYGVQD (reference sequence). V was clipped by 4 bases and J by 3 bases, with 13 bases between them. The CDR3 totals 14 residues.

The chain carries TRBV7-9 and TRBJ1-6; D remains unclear. The CDR3 length is 16 residues. V lost 7 bases to trimming and J lost 7 bases, with 20 bases between them. Germline V gene sequence: CDR1 SEHNR, CDR2 FQNEAQ (reference sequence). For the CDR3, the DNA is TGTGCCAGCACCCTCTTTGAGCAGAACTTAAATTCACCCCTCCACTTT. Amino acid sequence: CASTLFEQNLNSPLHF.

V gene TRBV4-2 combines with J gene TRBJ2-5, with 9 bases fitting TRBD2. The germline CDR1 and CDR2 sequences are LGHNA and YNFKEQ. J lost 0 bases, V lost 1 base, and 9 bases had no gene match. The CDR3 runs to 18 residues. In nucleotides, the CDR3 is TGTGCCAGCAGCCAAGTTCTGTCTCTAGCGGGGTACCAAGAGACCCAGTACTTC. It yields the protein CASSQVLSLAGYQETQYF.

The chain is built from TRBV10-2 and TRBJ2-5; D unresolved. With 3 bases removed from V and 5 bases from J, the gap between germline ends came to 10 bases. Per the germline V gene, CDR1 is WSHSY and CDR2 is SAAADI. This CDR3 region has 13 residues. In DNA form, the CDR3 reads TGCGCCAGCAGTGATCCGGGCCTGGAGACCCAGTACTTC. Residues: CASSDPGLETQYF.

Only one count was recorded for this clone. J is TRBJ1-1 and V is TRBV28, with D unclear. The ends were cut back, 4 bases at V and 1 base at J, with 10 bases in the middle. This CDR3 comprises 14 residues. Germline CDR1 reads MDHEN; CDR2 reads SYDVKM. The DNA for the CDR3 is TGTGCCAGCAGTTCGCCATTAGAGAACACTGAAGCTTTCTTT. It is translated as CASSSPLENTEAFF.

The chain joins TRBV6-5 to TRBJ1-4, with TRBD1 matching 7 bases. The V gene end was trimmed by 1 base and the J gene end by 1 base; junction bases not matched to a gene: 0. The CDR3 loop spans 15 amino acids. In germline, CDR1 is MNHEY, CDR2 SVGAGI. The CDR3 here is CASSYYRGTNEKLFF. DNA of the CDR3: TGTGCCAGCAGTTACTACAGGGGAACTAATGAAAAACTGTTTTTT.